This section outlines one TCR beta chain sequence together with its context. The authors' processing: Counts of nucleated cells, estimated from reference gene primer amplification, were obtained. Sequencing was performed with immunoSEQ multiplex PCR; in TCRdb, only in-frame clones are kept and a portion is missing. The V and J calls and clone size are taken from that table; D and trimming were inferred from the DNA. The sample lists tens of thousands of clones; about 80% were seen once. The data were obtained in a study of blood T cell repertoires in COVID-19. Study information: Italy, Spain and the United States were the sources of the convalescent and acute COVID-19 samples.

The specimen sequenced was peripheral blood. This TCR was recovered from a human donor in a cohort sampled during active COVID-19.

The CDR3 coding sequence is TGTGCCAGCAGCGTGGGACAGGGAAATGAAAAACTGTTTTTT. It codes for CASSVGQGNEKLFF. The chain has TRBV7-9 and TRBJ1-4; TRBD1 aligns across 9 bases. This CDR3 spans 14 amino acids. After removal of 5 bases from V and 5 bases from J, the junction contained 3 bases not matched to a gene. The germline V gene has CDR1 SEHNR and CDR2 FQNEAQ (reference sequence).